The present T cell receptor (beta chain) was sequenced within a study of response to subunit inactivated influenza vaccine. Overall study results and limits: Authors suggested seasonal influenza vaccinations each recruit few new T cells.

TCRdb recomputed calls from the RT-PCR reads with MiXCR, one row per CDR3 protein. The table records some 800,000 distinct CDR3 sequences, 21% of them present only once. The V gene's germline CDR1 is MNHEY and CDR2 SVGEGT. The CDR3 is made up of 11 amino acids. The V gene lost 8 bases and the J gene lost 5 bases, with 10 bases spanning the gap. This clonotype appeared a few times. The antigen remains undetermined. This material consisted of PBMCs from blood, taken 4 to 6 days after vaccination. The sequence derives from a man aged 45-65 years who received an inactivated influenza vaccine. This chain connects TRBV6-2 or TRBV6-3 to TRBJ2-7; D is ambiguous. The CDR3 protein is CASRVLDEQYF. Here the CDR3 DNA reads TGTGCCAGCCGAGTACTGGACGAGCAGTACTTC.